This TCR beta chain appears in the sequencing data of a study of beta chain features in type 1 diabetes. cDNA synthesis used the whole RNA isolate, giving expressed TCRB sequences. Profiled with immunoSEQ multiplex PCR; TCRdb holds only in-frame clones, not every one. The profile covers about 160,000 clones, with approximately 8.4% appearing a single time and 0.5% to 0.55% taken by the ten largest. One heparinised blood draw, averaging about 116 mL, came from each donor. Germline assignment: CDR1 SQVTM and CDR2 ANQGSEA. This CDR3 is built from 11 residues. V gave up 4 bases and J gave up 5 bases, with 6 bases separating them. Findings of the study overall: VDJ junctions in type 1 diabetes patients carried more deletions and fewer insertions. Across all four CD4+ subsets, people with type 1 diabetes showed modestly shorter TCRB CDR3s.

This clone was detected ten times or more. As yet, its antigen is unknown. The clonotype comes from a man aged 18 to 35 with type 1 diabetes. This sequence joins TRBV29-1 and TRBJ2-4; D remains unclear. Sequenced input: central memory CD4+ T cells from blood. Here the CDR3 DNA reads TGCAGCGTTGGTGTAGAAAACATTCAGTACTTC. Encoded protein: CSVGVENIQYF.